The clone carrying this T cell receptor beta chain was counted once. Original data processing: Nucleated cell number was recorded as an estimate derived from reference gene primer amplification. Here immunoSEQ multiplex PCR was the method, and the copy in TCRdb shows in-frame clones only, minus some. The V and J calls and clone size are taken from that table; D and trimming were inferred from the DNA. The sample lists around 400,000 clones; 80% to 90% were seen once. The V end lost 5 bases, the J end lost 0 bases, and 3 bases lay between the germline ends. In germline, CDR1 is SGHAT, CDR2 FQDESV (reference sequence). The CDR3 runs to 12 residues. This specimen belongs to a study of blood T cell repertoires in COVID-19.

The chain combines TRBV11-1 with TRBJ2-3; D not certain. The sample comprised peripheral blood. This sequence originates from a man in his forties with acute or convalescent COVID-19. The CDR3 DNA reads as TGTGCCAGCAGCCTCAGCACAGATACGCAGTATTTT. Translated, it gives CASSLSTDTQYF.